This T cell receptor beta chain was profiled in a study of early T cells in non-severe SARS-CoV-2 infection. Study results and limitations: Matching results from VDJdb favored anti-spike CD8 responses, leaving private and CD4 specificities undetected.

In this sample, this clonotype turned up many times. As yet, its antigen is unknown. Attachment of unique molecular identifiers was made to individual cDNA molecules. TCRdb re-analysed the 5' RACE reads in MiXCR, keeping a single row per CDR3 protein. The sample has 25,000 to 35,000 distinct CDR3 sequences; under 5.5% are singletons. V dropped 2 bases and J dropped 0 bases, with 8 bases sitting between them. Germline CDR1 SEHNR, CDR2 FQNEAQ (reference sequence). This CDR3 is 16 amino acids long. The sample taken for sequencing was whole blood. The origin of this receptor is an adult who was a healthcare worker with PCR-confirmed SARS-CoV-2 infection or an uninfected control (not recorded which). The chain joins TRBV7-9 to TRBJ1-6; no firm D call. The DNA for the CDR3 is TGTGCCAGCAGCTTAAGCAGGAGCTCCTATAATTCACCCCTCCACTTT. Translated, it gives CASSLSRSSYNSPLHF.